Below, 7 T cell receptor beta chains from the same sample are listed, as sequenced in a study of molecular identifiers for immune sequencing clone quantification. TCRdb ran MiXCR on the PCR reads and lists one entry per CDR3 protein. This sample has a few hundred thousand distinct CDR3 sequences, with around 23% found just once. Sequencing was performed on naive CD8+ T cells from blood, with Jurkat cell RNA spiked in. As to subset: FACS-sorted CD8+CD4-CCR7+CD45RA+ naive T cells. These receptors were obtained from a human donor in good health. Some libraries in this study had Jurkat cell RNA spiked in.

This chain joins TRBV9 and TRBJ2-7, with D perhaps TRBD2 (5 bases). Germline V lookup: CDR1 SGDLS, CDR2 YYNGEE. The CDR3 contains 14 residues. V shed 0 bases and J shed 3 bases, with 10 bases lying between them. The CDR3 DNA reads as TGTGCCAGCAGCGTAGCCCCGGGAAACTACGAGCAGTACTTC. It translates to CASSVAPGNYEQYF. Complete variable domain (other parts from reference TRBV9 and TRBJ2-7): DSGVTQTPKHLITATGQRVTLRCSPRSGDLSVYWYQQSLDQGLQFLIQYYNGEERAKGNILERFSAQQFPDLHSELNLSSLELGDSALYFCASSVAPGNYEQYFGPGTRLTVT.

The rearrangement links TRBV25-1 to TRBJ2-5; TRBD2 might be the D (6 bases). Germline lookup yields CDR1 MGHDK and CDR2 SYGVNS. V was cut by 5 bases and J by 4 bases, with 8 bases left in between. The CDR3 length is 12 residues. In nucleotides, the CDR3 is TGTGCCAGCAGTCGGGACTTAGAGACCCAGTACTTC. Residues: CASSRDLETQYF. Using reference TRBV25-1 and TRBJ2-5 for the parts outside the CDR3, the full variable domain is EADIYQTPRYLVIGTGKKITLECSQTMGHDKMYWYQQDPGMELHLIHYSYGVNSTEKGDLSSESTVSRIRTEHFPLTLESARPSHTSQYLCASSRDLETQYFGPGTRLLVL.

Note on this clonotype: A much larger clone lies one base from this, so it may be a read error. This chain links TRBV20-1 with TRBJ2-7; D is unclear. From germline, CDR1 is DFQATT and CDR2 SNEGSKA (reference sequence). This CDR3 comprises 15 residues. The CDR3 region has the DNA TGCAGTGCTAGAGATCGCAGTATCACTTCCTACGGGCAGTACTTC. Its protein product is CSARDRSITSYGQYF.

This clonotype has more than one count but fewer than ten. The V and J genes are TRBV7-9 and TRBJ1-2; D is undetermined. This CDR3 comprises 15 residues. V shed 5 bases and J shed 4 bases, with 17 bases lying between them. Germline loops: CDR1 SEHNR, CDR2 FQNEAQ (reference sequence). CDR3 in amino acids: CASSAGGSGVYGYTF. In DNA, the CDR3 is TGTGCCAGCAGCGCAGGCGGTTCAGGTGTCTATGGCTACACCTTC. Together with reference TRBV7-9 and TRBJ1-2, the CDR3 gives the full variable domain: DTGVSQNPRHKITKRGQNVTFRCDPISEHNRLYWYRQTLGQGPEFLTYFQNEAQLEKSRLLSDRFSAERPKGSFSTLEIQRTEQGDSAMYLCASSAGGSGVYGYTFGSGTRLTVV.

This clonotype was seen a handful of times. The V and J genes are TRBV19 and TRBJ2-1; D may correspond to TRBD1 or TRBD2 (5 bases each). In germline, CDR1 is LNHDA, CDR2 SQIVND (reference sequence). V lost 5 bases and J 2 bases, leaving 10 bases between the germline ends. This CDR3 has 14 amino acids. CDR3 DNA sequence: TGTGCCAGTAGTTGGGGGAACACCTACAATGAGCAGTTCTTC. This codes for CASSWGNTYNEQFF.

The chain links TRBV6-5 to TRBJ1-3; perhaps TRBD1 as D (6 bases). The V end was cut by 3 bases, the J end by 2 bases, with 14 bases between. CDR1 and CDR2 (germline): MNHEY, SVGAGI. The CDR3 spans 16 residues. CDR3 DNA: TGTGCCAGCAGTTATCTCGCCGGGGGGCCTGGAAACACCATATATTTT. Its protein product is CASSYLAGGPGNTIYF.

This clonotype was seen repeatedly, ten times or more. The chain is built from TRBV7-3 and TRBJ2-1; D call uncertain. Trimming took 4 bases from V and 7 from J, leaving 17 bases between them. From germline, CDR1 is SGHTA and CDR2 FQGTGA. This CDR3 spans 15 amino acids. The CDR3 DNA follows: TGTGCCAGCAGCTCCGGCGTGTTAGCTGATAATGAGCAGTTCTTC. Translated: CASSSGVLADNEQFF.